The T cell receptor beta chain described here comes from a study of T cell repertoires in cytomegalovirus infection. Study at large: Alongside well-studied HLA-B-restricted CMV epitopes, recently identified HLA-C-restricted CMV epitopes were also used.

The CDR3 is 14 amino acids. V was clipped by 3 bases and J by 9 bases; unmatched bases: 9. In its sample, this clonotype was seen a few times. Antigen specificity is unknown. MiXCR, run by TCRdb on the reads, gives a single entry per CDR3 protein. The repertoire includes some 920,000 distinct CDR3 sequences, approximately 32% of them detected once, and over 10% sits in the top ten. Here the sequenced sample was cultured CD8+ T cells from PBMCs, taken from culture after CMV antigen stimulation. V usage is TRBV12-3 or TRBV12-4 and J usage is TRBJ1-2; 8 positions agree with TRBD1. The origin of this receptor is a human donor in good health (CMV status not recorded). Some clones in this sample may be carry-over from other donors' samples. The DNA for the CDR3 is TGTGCCAGCAGTTTTAGACAGGGGTTTTTTAGCTACACCTTC. This translates into CASSFRQGFFSYTF.